The present entry profiles one T cell receptor beta chain with its context. This record comes from a study of shared clonotypes between healthy human individuals. This CDR3 has 16 amino acids. Trimming removed 3 bases at V and 0 bases at J, with 12 bases between. Germline V gene lookup returns CDR1 LGHNA and CDR2 YNFKEQ. It was CD45RO-negative cells, positively selected for CCR7, that made up naive CD8 cells, with terminally differentiated effector memory CD45RA+ cells excluded. Assay runs were performed at deep level. Using immunoSEQ multiplex PCR, the repertoire was profiled, and TCRdb retains in-frame clones only, with some absent. The sample contains about 2.1 million clones, 90% to 95% of which appear only once.

Sequencing input: naive CD8+ T cells from PBMCs. The chain joins TRBV4-2 to TRBJ2-1; D unresolved. The TCR comes from a man aged 18 to 30 in good health. Some clones in this sample may be carry-over from other donors' samples. The CDR3 spells CASSQTAPSSYNEQFF. The CDR3 DNA reads as TGTGCCAGCAGCCAGACCGCTCCGAGCTCCTACAATGAGCAGTTCTTC.